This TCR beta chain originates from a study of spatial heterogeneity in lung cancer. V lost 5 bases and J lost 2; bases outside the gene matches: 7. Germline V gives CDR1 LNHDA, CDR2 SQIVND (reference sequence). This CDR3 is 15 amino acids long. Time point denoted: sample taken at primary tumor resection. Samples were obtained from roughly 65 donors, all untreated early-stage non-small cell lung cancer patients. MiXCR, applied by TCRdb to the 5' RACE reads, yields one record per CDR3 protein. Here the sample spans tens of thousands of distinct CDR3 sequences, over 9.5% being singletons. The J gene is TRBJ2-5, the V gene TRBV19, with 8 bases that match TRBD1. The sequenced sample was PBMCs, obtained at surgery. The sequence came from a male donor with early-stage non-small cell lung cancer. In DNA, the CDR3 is TGTGCCAGTAGTCCCGGGACAGGAGCACAAGAGACCCAGTACTTC. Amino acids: CASSPGTGAQETQYF.